Listed below are T cell receptor beta chains from one sample, sequenced in a study of T cells after yellow fever vaccination. TCRdb re-analysed the 5' RACE reads in MiXCR, keeping a single row per CDR3 protein. The data contain approximately 74,000 distinct CDR3 sequences, 4.5% to 7.5% of them singletons. Source: CD4+ T cells sorted from PBMCs, taken roughly 15 days after the first yellow fever vaccination. All receptors come from a man aged 18 to 35 who received the YFV17D yellow fever vaccine. The CDR3 runs from the conserved cysteine through the conserved F or W. Fields, in order: J gene, D gene, CDR3 length, clone size, V gene, CDR3 protein, CDR3 DNA. A D gene is named only where the DNA matches it firmly. Clone size is shown for a subset of rows, as once, few, many or a class of expanded clone.

J gene: TRBJ2-5
D gene: .
CDR3 length: 13
clone size: many
V gene: TRBV7-3
CDR3 protein: CASSPGGQETQYF
CDR3 DNA: TGTGCCAGCAGCCCTGGGGGGCAAGAGACCCAGTACTTC

J gene: TRBJ1-2
D gene: .
CDR3 length: 13
clone size: many
V gene: TRBV5-5
CDR3 protein: CASSLEGSYGYTF
CDR3 DNA: TGTGCCAGCAGCTTGGAAGGCAGCTATGGCTACACCTTC

J gene: TRBJ2-3
D gene: .
CDR3 length: 17
clone size: many
V gene: TRBV7-2
CDR3 protein: CASSLDPKGASTDTQYF
CDR3 DNA: TGTGCCAGCAGCTTAGACCCCAAAGGGGCTAGCACAGATACGCAGTATTTT

J gene: TRBJ1-2
D gene: .
CDR3 length: 14
clone size: many
V gene: TRBV4-3
CDR3 protein: CASSQERWSYGYTF
CDR3 DNA: TGCGCCAGCAGCCAAGAGCGGTGGTCCTATGGCTACACCTTC

J gene: TRBJ2-1
D gene: .
CDR3 length: 14
clone size: many
V gene: TRBV5-1
CDR3 protein: CASSLGAQDNEQFF
CDR3 DNA: TGCGCCAGCAGCTTGGGGGCCCAAGACAATGAGCAGTTCTTC

J gene: TRBJ1-1
D gene: .
CDR3 length: 14
clone size: many
V gene: TRBV11-2
CDR3 protein: CASSSRLGNTEAFF
CDR3 DNA: TGTGCCAGCAGCTCTAGGTTAGGGAACACTGAAGCTTTCTTT

J gene: TRBJ1-1
D gene: .
CDR3 length: 15
clone size: many
V gene: TRBV3-1
CDR3 protein: CASSQSQGAGTEAFF
CDR3 DNA: TGTGCCAGCAGCCAGTCACAGGGTGCTGGCACTGAAGCTTTCTTT

J gene: TRBJ1-2
D gene: .
CDR3 length: 17
clone size: many
V gene: TRBV9
CDR3 protein: CASSVGPGAEFSYGYTF
CDR3 DNA: TGTGCCAGCAGCGTAGGCCCCGGGGCAGAATTTAGCTATGGCTACACCTTC

J gene: TRBJ1-2
D gene: TRBD1
CDR3 length: 17
clone size: .
V gene: TRBV28
CDR3 protein: CASSQKTGGSRKNGYTF
CDR3 DNA: TGTGCCAGCAGTCAAAAGACAGGGGGCAGTAGAAAGAATGGCTACACCTTC

J gene: TRBJ2-5
D gene: TRBD2
CDR3 length: 16
clone size: many
V gene: TRBV20-1
CDR3 protein: CSARDWTSGGGETQYF
CDR3 DNA: TGCAGTGCTAGAGATTGGACTAGCGGGGGAGGAGAGACCCAGTACTTC

J gene: TRBJ2-4
D gene: .
CDR3 length: 16
clone size: many
V gene: TRBV5-5
CDR3 protein: CASSLRPGRPKNIQYF
CDR3 DNA: TGTGCCAGCAGCTTGAGGCCAGGGAGACCCAAAAACATTCAGTACTTC

J gene: TRBJ2-5
D gene: .
CDR3 length: 14
clone size: many
V gene: TRBV5-1
CDR3 protein: CASSFETHQETQYF
CDR3 DNA: TGCGCCAGCAGCTTCGAGACACACCAAGAGACCCAGTACTTC

J gene: TRBJ1-6
D gene: .
CDR3 length: 15
clone size: many
V gene: TRBV4-1
CDR3 protein: CASSQAGLNNSPLHF
CDR3 DNA: TGCGCCAGCAGCCAAGCGGGTTTAAATAATTCACCCCTCCACTTT

J gene: TRBJ2-3
D gene: .
CDR3 length: 16
clone size: many
V gene: TRBV5-5
CDR3 protein: CASSLEIRKGTDTQYF
CDR3 DNA: TGTGCCAGCAGCTTGGAGATCCGGAAGGGCACAGATACGCAGTATTTT

J gene: TRBJ2-5
D gene: TRBD1
CDR3 length: 15
clone size: many
V gene: TRBV5-1
CDR3 protein: CASSQGTGVGETQYF
CDR3 DNA: TGCGCCAGCAGCCAAGGGACAGGGGTCGGAGAGACCCAGTACTTC

J gene: TRBJ2-1
D gene: TRBD1
CDR3 length: 14
clone size: once
V gene: TRBV6-5
CDR3 protein: CASGWDRGNNEQFF
CDR3 DNA: TGTGCCAGCGGTTGGGACAGGGGCAACAATGAGCAGTTCTTC

J gene: TRBJ1-1
D gene: .
CDR3 length: 15
clone size: many
V gene: TRBV5-1
CDR3 protein: CASSLEGIGNTEAFF
CDR3 DNA: TGCGCCAGCAGCTTGGAGGGGATTGGGAACACTGAAGCTTTCTTT

J gene: TRBJ2-5
D gene: .
CDR3 length: 10
clone size: many
V gene: TRBV20-1
CDR3 protein: CSAPEETQYF
CDR3 DNA: TGCAGTGCACCTGAGGAGACCCAGTACTTC

J gene: TRBJ2-4
D gene: .
CDR3 length: 17
clone size: many
V gene: TRBV7-8
CDR3 protein: CASSSPSGYLAKNIQYF
CDR3 DNA: TGTGCCAGCAGCTCCCCCTCGGGATATCTAGCCAAAAACATTCAGTACTTC

J gene: TRBJ1-1
D gene: .
CDR3 length: 13
clone size: many
V gene: TRBV6-5
CDR3 protein: CASIRGGITEAFF
CDR3 DNA: TGTGCCAGCATCCGAGGGGGGATCACTGAAGCTTTCTTT

J gene: TRBJ2-3
D gene: TRBD2
CDR3 length: 16
clone size: many
V gene: TRBV11-2
CDR3 protein: CASSRGAGGPTDTQYF
CDR3 DNA: TGTGCCAGCAGCAGAGGGGCGGGGGGGCCAACAGATACGCAGTATTTT

J gene: TRBJ2-1
D gene: .
CDR3 length: 12
clone size: many
V gene: TRBV24-1
CDR3 protein: CATSDPYNEQFF
CDR3 DNA: TGTGCCACCAGTGATCCTTACAATGAGCAGTTCTTC

J gene: TRBJ2-5
D gene: .
CDR3 length: 16
clone size: many
V gene: TRBV3-1
CDR3 protein: CASSQRVQGWVETQYF
CDR3 DNA: TGTGCCAGCAGCCAACGCGTTCAGGGGTGGGTAGAGACCCAGTACTTC

J gene: TRBJ2-1
D gene: TRBD2
CDR3 length: 17
clone size: many
V gene: TRBV5-5
CDR3 protein: CASSPWTSGGSYNEQFF
CDR3 DNA: TGTGCCAGCAGCCCTTGGACTAGCGGGGGCTCCTACAATGAGCAGTTCTTC

J gene: TRBJ1-3
D gene: .
CDR3 length: 15
clone size: many
V gene: TRBV5-6
CDR3 protein: CASSFRFASGNTIYF
CDR3 DNA: TGTGCCAGCAGCTTCCGGTTTGCCTCTGGAAACACCATATATTTT

J gene: TRBJ1-4
D gene: TRBD1
CDR3 length: 13
clone size: many
V gene: TRBV20-1
CDR3 protein: CSARGQGYEKLFF
CDR3 DNA: TGCAGTGCTAGGGGACAGGGGTATGAAAAACTGTTTTTT

J gene: TRBJ1-3
D gene: .
CDR3 length: 14
clone size: many
V gene: TRBV20-1
CDR3 protein: CSAYPGGDGNTIYF
CDR3 DNA: TGCAGTGCCTATCCCGGGGGAGATGGAAACACCATATATTTT

J gene: TRBJ2-5
D gene: .
CDR3 length: 12
clone size: many
V gene: TRBV18
CDR3 protein: CASSPREETQYF
CDR3 DNA: TGTGCCAGCTCACCCAGGGAAGAGACCCAGTACTTC

J gene: TRBJ2-6
D gene: TRBD2
CDR3 length: 18
clone size: many
V gene: TRBV7-2
CDR3 protein: CASSLAYRGGAGANVLTF
CDR3 DNA: TGTGCCAGCAGCTTAGCCTACCGGGGGGGCGCAGGGGCCAACGTCCTGACTTTC

J gene: TRBJ2-3
D gene: .
CDR3 length: 12
clone size: many
V gene: TRBV7-9
CDR3 protein: CASSLEADTQYF
CDR3 DNA: TGTGCCAGCAGCCTCGAGGCAGATACGCAGTATTTT

J gene: TRBJ1-1
D gene: .
CDR3 length: 13
clone size: many
V gene: TRBV7-2
CDR3 protein: CASSLFVNTEAFF
CDR3 DNA: TGTGCCAGCAGCTTATTCGTGAACACTGAAGCTTTCTTT

J gene: TRBJ1-2
D gene: .
CDR3 length: 14
clone size: many
V gene: TRBV7-9
CDR3 protein: CASSPTGSNYGYTF
CDR3 DNA: TGTGCCAGCAGCCCAACAGGGTCTAACTATGGCTACACCTTC

J gene: TRBJ1-1
D gene: .
CDR3 length: 15
clone size: many
V gene: TRBV18
CDR3 protein: CASSPQGTANTEAFF
CDR3 DNA: TGTGCCAGCTCACCACAAGGGACGGCCAACACTGAAGCTTTCTTT

J gene: TRBJ1-2
D gene: TRBD1
CDR3 length: 10
clone size: many
V gene: TRBV30
CDR3 protein: CAFRGNGYTF
CDR3 DNA: TGTGCCTTCAGGGGGAATGGCTACACCTTC

J gene: TRBJ1-1
D gene: .
CDR3 length: 14
clone size: many
V gene: TRBV7-9
CDR3 protein: CASSLVSMNTEAFF
CDR3 DNA: TGTGCCAGCAGCTTAGTCAGTATGAACACTGAAGCTTTCTTT